These T cell receptor beta chains were read from a single sample in a study of cytomegalovirus exposure and HLA in healthy donors. Here immunoSEQ multiplex PCR was the method, and the copy in TCRdb shows in-frame clones only, minus some. There are around 100,000 clones in the sample, with about 3% held by the top ten. Sequencing was done on a sample of PBMCs. The receptors stem from a man in his forties in good health and CMV-seronegative. Each CDR3 is given with its conserved first and last residue. A D gene is named only where the DNA matches it firmly.

J gene: TRBJ2-5
D gene: NA
V gene: TRBV29-1
CDR3 DNA: TGCAGCGCCTGGGCGGGGGCGCGGTCAGAGACCCAGTACTTC
CDR3 protein: CSAWAGARSETQYF

J gene: TRBJ1-6
D gene: NA
V gene: TRBV7-9
CDR3 DNA: TGTGCCAGCAGCTCGACAGGTGATAGCTCCTATAATTCACCCCTCCACTTT
CDR3 protein: CASSSTGDSSYNSPLHF

J gene: TRBJ2-2
D gene: NA
V gene: TRBV4-3
CDR3 DNA: TGCGCCAGCAGCCAAGTAACCGGGGAGCTGTTTTTT
CDR3 protein: CASSQVTGELFF

J gene: TRBJ1-5
D gene: NA
V gene: TRBV28
CDR3 DNA: TGTGCCAGCAGTTTAGGGGGCACTCAGCCCCAGCATTTT
CDR3 protein: CASSLGGTQPQHF

J gene: TRBJ2-5
D gene: TRBD2
V gene: TRBV7-2
CDR3 DNA: TGTGCCAGCAGCCTAGGACTTAGCGGGGAAGAGACCCAGTACTTC
CDR3 protein: CASSLGLSGEETQYF

J gene: TRBJ2-3
D gene: NA
V gene: TRBV4-2
CDR3 DNA: TGTGCCAGCAGCCACAGAGGTGGCAGGGATCGCACAGATACGCAGTATTTT
CDR3 protein: CASSHRGGRDRTDTQYF

J gene: TRBJ1-2
D gene: TRBD1
V gene: TRBV5-1
CDR3 DNA: TGCGCCAGCAGCCTAGATATAAATAGACAGGGGGGCTATGGCTACACCTTC
CDR3 protein: CASSLDINRQGGYGYTF

J gene: TRBJ2-7
D gene: NA
V gene: TRBV7-6
CDR3 DNA: TGTGCCAGCAGCTTAGTTGACGGGAGGCAGTACTTC
CDR3 protein: CASSLVDGRQYF

J gene: TRBJ2-7
D gene: TRBD2
V gene: TRBV10-3
CDR3 DNA: TGTGCCATCAGTGATCCCGGGACTAGCGGGAGTTACGAGCAGTACTTC
CDR3 protein: CAISDPGTSGSYEQYF

J gene: TRBJ2-7
D gene: NA
V gene: TRBV11-3
CDR3 DNA: TGTGCCAGCAGTTCTAGGATCGGCGAGCAGTACTTC
CDR3 protein: CASSSRIGEQYF

J gene: TRBJ1-2
D gene: NA
V gene: TRBV7-9
CDR3 DNA: TGTGCCAGCAGGAAAGGGGCTACCTATGGCTACACCTTC
CDR3 protein: CASRKGATYGYTF

J gene: TRBJ2-5
D gene: NA
V gene: TRBV30
CDR3 DNA: TGTGCCTGGGTCCGGGACTCTCCGGCGGAGACCCAGTACTTC
CDR3 protein: CAWVRDSPAETQYF

J gene: TRBJ1-3
D gene: NA
V gene: TRBV18
CDR3 DNA: TGTGCCAGCTCACCGGGCAGGGCAAGCTCTGGAAACACCATATATTTT
CDR3 protein: CASSPGRASSGNTIYF

J gene: TRBJ2-1
D gene: TRBD2
V gene: TRBV4-3
CDR3 DNA: TGCGCCAGCAGCCAAGATCCGACTAGCCGGGGGGACAATGAGCAGTTCTTC
CDR3 protein: CASSQDPTSRGDNEQFF

J gene: TRBJ1-4
D gene: NA
V gene: TRBV5-1
CDR3 DNA: TGCGCCAGCAGCTTGATGTCAGGGTTCGGTGAAAAACTGTTTTTT
CDR3 protein: CASSLMSGFGEKLFF

J gene: TRBJ2-3
D gene: NA
V gene: TRBV21-1
CDR3 DNA: TGTGCCAGCAGCAAAGAGAGGGAGCGGGGGGCTCGCACAGATACGCAGTATTTT
CDR3 protein: CASSKERERGARTDTQYF

J gene: TRBJ1-1
D gene: TRBD1
V gene: TRBV5-1
CDR3 DNA: TGCGCCAGCAGCGCAACCGGGACAGGGGGTTGGAACACTGAAGCTTTCTTT
CDR3 protein: CASSATGTGGWNTEAFF

J gene: TRBJ1-2
D gene: NA
V gene: TRBV5-1
CDR3 DNA: TGCGCCAGCAGCTTGGCCGGGGAATTCGATGGCTACACCTTC
CDR3 protein: CASSLAGEFDGYTF

J gene: TRBJ2-3
D gene: TRBD2
V gene: TRBV4-3
CDR3 DNA: TGCGCCAGCAGCCAAGATCGCAAACTAGCGGGAGGGTACGCAGATACGCAGTATTTT
CDR3 protein: CASSQDRKLAGGYADTQYF

J gene: TRBJ2-7
D gene: NA
V gene: TRBV2
CDR3 DNA: TGTGCCAGCAGTGAATCGAGGGAGCAGTACTTC
CDR3 protein: CASSESREQYF

J gene: TRBJ2-1
D gene: NA
V gene: TRBV7-9
CDR3 DNA: TGTGCCAGCAGCCCTGCTAACAATGAGCAGTTCTTC
CDR3 protein: CASSPANNEQFF

J gene: TRBJ2-3
D gene: NA
V gene: TRBV27
CDR3 DNA: TGTGCCAGCAGTTTATTGCCGGGGTCTAGCACAGATACGCAGTATTTT
CDR3 protein: CASSLLPGSSTDTQYF

J gene: TRBJ1-5
D gene: NA
V gene: TRBV10-3
CDR3 DNA: TGTGCCATCAGTGAGAATGGGGGCGGCAATCAGCCCCAGCATTTT
CDR3 protein: CAISENGGGNQPQHF

J gene: TRBJ2-7
D gene: TRBD2
V gene: TRBV10-2
CDR3 DNA: TGCGCCAGCCACGGGACTAGCGTCTACGAGCAGTACTTC
CDR3 protein: CASHGTSVYEQYF

J gene: TRBJ1-1
D gene: NA
V gene: TRBV9
CDR3 DNA: TGTGCCAGCAGCGTCACAGCGGGTAACACTGAAGCTTTCTTT
CDR3 protein: CASSVTAGNTEAFF

J gene: TRBJ2-7
D gene: TRBD1
V gene: TRBV13
CDR3 DNA: TGTGCCAGCAGCTCTACGACAGGGGTTATATACGAGCAGTACTTC
CDR3 protein: CASSSTTGVIYEQYF

J gene: TRBJ2-2
D gene: TRBD2
V gene: TRBV5-1
CDR3 DNA: TGCGCCAGCAGCTTAGCCACGGGGGGGTCCACCGGGGAGCTGTTTTTT
CDR3 protein: CASSLATGGSTGELFF

J gene: TRBJ2-3
D gene: TRBD1
V gene: TRBV27
CDR3 DNA: TGTGCCAGCAGTCGGGGACAGGGGGTCTCAGTAGATACGCAGTATTTT
CDR3 protein: CASSRGQGVSVDTQYF

J gene: TRBJ1-5
D gene: TRBD1
V gene: TRBV9
CDR3 DNA: TGTGCCAGCAGCGCACAGGGGGGTGAGGATCAGCCCCAGCATTTT
CDR3 protein: CASSAQGGEDQPQHF

J gene: TRBJ1-5
D gene: NA
V gene: TRBV29-1
CDR3 DNA: TGCAGCGTCCAAGAGGCAGGAGGTCAGCCCCAGCATTTT
CDR3 protein: CSVQEAGGQPQHF

J gene: TRBJ2-3
D gene: NA
V gene: TRBV19
CDR3 DNA: TGTGCCAGTAGTCCAACAGGGGGGGGGCTAGATACGCAGTATTTT
CDR3 protein: CASSPTGGGLDTQYF

J gene: TRBJ2-7
D gene: TRBD1
V gene: TRBV6-5
CDR3 DNA: TGTGCCAGCAGATGGGACAGAGGCTCCTACGAGCAGTACTTC
CDR3 protein: CASRWDRGSYEQYF

J gene: TRBJ2-6
D gene: TRBD1
V gene: TRBV9
CDR3 DNA: TGTGCCAGCAGCGCCCCGGACAGGGCCTCCTCTGGGGCCAACGTCCTGACTTTC
CDR3 protein: CASSAPDRASSGANVLTF

J gene: TRBJ2-3
D gene: TRBD1
V gene: TRBV11-2
CDR3 DNA: TGTGCCACCAAGCCGACAGGGGCGACAGATACGCAGTATTTT
CDR3 protein: CATKPTGATDTQYF

J gene: TRBJ2-3
D gene: NA
V gene: TRBV11-3
CDR3 DNA: TGTGCCAGCAGCTCTGACACTGATACGCAGTATTTT
CDR3 protein: CASSSDTDTQYF